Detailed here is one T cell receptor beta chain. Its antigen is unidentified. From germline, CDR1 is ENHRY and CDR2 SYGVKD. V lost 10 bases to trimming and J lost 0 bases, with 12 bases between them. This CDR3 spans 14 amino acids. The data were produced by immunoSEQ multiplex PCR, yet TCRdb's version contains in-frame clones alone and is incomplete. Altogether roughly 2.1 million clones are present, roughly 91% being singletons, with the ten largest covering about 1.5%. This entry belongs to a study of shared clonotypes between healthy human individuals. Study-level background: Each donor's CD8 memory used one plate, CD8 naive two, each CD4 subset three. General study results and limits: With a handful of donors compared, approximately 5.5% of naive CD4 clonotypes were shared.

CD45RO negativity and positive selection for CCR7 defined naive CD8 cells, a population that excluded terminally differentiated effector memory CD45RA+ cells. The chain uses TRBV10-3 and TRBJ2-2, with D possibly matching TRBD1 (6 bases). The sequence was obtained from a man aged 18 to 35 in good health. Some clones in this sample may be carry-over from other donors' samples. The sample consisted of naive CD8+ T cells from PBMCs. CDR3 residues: CATRDTTNTGELFF. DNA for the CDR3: TGTGCCACCAGGGACACCACGAACACCGGGGAGCTGTTTTTT.